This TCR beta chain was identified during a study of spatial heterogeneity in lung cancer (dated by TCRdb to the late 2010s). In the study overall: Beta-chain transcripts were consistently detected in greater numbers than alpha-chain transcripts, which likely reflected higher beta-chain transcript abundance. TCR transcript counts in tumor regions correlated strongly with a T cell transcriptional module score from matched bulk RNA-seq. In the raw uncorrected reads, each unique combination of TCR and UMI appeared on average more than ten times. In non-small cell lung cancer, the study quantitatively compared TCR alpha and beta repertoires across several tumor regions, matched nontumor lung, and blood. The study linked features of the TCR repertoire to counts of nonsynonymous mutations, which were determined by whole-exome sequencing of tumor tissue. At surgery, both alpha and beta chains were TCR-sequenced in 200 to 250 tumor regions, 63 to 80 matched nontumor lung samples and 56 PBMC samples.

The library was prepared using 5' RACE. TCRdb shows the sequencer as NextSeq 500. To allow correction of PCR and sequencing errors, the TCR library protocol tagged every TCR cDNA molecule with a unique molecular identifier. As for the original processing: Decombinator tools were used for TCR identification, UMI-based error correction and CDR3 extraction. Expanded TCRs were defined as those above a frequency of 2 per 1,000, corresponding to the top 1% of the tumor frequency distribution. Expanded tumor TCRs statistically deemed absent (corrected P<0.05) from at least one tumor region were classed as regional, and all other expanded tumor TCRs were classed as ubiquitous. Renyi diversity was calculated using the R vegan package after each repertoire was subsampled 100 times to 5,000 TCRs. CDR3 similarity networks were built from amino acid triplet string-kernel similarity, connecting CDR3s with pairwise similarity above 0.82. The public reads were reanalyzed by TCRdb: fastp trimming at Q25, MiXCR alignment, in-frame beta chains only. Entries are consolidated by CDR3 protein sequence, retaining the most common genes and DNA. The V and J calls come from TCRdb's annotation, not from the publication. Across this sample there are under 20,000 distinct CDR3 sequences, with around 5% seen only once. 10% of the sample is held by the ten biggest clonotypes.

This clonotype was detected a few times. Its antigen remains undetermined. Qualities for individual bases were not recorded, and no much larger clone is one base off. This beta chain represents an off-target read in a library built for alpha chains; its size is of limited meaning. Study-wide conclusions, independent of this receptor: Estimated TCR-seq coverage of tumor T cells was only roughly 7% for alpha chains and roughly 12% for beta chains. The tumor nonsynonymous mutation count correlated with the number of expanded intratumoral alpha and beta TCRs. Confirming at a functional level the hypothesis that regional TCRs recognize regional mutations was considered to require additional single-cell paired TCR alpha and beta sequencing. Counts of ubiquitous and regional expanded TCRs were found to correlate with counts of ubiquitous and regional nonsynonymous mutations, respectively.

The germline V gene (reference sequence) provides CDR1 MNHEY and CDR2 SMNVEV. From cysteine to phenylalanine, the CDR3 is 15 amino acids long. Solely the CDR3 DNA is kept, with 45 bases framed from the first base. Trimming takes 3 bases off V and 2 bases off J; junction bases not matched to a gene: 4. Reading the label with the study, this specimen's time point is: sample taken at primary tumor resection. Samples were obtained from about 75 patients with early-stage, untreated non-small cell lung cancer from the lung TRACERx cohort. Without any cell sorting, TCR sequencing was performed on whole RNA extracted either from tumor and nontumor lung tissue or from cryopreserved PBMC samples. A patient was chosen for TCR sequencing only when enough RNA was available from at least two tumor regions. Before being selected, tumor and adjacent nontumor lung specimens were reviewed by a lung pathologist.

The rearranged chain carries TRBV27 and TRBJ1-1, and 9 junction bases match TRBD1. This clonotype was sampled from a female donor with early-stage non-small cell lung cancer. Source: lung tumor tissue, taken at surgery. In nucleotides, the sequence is TGTGCCAGCAGTTTTACAGGGGGCCACAACACTGAAGCTTTCTTT. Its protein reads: CASSFTGGHNTEAFF.